This TCR beta chain appears in the sequencing data of a study of OX40 agonist ivuxolimab in advanced cancers. Turning to the study itself: Two patients with cutaneous melanoma and one with hepatocellular carcinoma, three in total, showed partial responses. Study findings and constraints: The mean number of expanded clones was higher in CD8+ T cells than in CD4+.

Here immunoSEQ multiplex PCR was the method, and the copy in TCRdb shows in-frame clones only, minus some. The repertoire includes tens of thousands of clones, approximately 80% of them detected once, and 9.5% to 15% sits in the top ten. Systemic immunosuppression or a history of autoimmune disease excluded patients. Deletions cut 4 bases from V and 7 bases from J, with 15 bases between. Germline assignment: CDR1 SGHRS and CDR2 YFSETQ. This CDR3 spans 14 amino acids. Notes on this clone: Antigen unknown.

V is TRBV5-1 and J is TRBJ2-1, with D perhaps TRBD1 (5 bases). The sequence derives from an adult with an advanced solid tumor such as melanoma, head and neck, liver or kidney cancer. The specimen was CD4+ or CD8+ T cells sorted from blood, collected in a trial of the OX40 agonist ivuxolimab. The CDR3 region has the DNA TGCGCCAGCAGCGAGTCTGCAGGGATAAATGAGCAGTTCTTC. Translation gives CASSESAGINEQFF.